Here is one T cell receptor beta chain with its context. The antigen remains unidentified. In germline, CDR1 is SGHRS, CDR2 YFSETQ. The CDR3 length is 16 residues. The V end was cut by 1 base, the J end by 8 bases, with 16 bases between. The PCR employed 60 Vbeta primers together with 13 Jbeta primers. Assay used: immunoSEQ multiplex PCR; TCRdb lists only in-frame clones, some missing. The sample lists about 160,000 clones, roughly four fifths seen once, with over 10% in the top ten. The data originate from a study of cytomegalovirus exposure and HLA in healthy donors. Study-level points and caveats: The productive fraction for most TCR beta V segments was about 87% or about 30% in an earlier analysis.

Sequencing used PBMCs. The receptor comes from a woman aged 50 to 60 in good health and CMV-seronegative. The V call is TRBV5-1, the J call TRBJ1-6; D is perhaps TRBD1 (5 bases). The CDR3 DNA reads as TGCGCCAGCAGCTTGCAGGCCGGCCAGGGTGATTCACCCCTCCACTTT. It is translated as CASSLQAGQGDSPLHF.